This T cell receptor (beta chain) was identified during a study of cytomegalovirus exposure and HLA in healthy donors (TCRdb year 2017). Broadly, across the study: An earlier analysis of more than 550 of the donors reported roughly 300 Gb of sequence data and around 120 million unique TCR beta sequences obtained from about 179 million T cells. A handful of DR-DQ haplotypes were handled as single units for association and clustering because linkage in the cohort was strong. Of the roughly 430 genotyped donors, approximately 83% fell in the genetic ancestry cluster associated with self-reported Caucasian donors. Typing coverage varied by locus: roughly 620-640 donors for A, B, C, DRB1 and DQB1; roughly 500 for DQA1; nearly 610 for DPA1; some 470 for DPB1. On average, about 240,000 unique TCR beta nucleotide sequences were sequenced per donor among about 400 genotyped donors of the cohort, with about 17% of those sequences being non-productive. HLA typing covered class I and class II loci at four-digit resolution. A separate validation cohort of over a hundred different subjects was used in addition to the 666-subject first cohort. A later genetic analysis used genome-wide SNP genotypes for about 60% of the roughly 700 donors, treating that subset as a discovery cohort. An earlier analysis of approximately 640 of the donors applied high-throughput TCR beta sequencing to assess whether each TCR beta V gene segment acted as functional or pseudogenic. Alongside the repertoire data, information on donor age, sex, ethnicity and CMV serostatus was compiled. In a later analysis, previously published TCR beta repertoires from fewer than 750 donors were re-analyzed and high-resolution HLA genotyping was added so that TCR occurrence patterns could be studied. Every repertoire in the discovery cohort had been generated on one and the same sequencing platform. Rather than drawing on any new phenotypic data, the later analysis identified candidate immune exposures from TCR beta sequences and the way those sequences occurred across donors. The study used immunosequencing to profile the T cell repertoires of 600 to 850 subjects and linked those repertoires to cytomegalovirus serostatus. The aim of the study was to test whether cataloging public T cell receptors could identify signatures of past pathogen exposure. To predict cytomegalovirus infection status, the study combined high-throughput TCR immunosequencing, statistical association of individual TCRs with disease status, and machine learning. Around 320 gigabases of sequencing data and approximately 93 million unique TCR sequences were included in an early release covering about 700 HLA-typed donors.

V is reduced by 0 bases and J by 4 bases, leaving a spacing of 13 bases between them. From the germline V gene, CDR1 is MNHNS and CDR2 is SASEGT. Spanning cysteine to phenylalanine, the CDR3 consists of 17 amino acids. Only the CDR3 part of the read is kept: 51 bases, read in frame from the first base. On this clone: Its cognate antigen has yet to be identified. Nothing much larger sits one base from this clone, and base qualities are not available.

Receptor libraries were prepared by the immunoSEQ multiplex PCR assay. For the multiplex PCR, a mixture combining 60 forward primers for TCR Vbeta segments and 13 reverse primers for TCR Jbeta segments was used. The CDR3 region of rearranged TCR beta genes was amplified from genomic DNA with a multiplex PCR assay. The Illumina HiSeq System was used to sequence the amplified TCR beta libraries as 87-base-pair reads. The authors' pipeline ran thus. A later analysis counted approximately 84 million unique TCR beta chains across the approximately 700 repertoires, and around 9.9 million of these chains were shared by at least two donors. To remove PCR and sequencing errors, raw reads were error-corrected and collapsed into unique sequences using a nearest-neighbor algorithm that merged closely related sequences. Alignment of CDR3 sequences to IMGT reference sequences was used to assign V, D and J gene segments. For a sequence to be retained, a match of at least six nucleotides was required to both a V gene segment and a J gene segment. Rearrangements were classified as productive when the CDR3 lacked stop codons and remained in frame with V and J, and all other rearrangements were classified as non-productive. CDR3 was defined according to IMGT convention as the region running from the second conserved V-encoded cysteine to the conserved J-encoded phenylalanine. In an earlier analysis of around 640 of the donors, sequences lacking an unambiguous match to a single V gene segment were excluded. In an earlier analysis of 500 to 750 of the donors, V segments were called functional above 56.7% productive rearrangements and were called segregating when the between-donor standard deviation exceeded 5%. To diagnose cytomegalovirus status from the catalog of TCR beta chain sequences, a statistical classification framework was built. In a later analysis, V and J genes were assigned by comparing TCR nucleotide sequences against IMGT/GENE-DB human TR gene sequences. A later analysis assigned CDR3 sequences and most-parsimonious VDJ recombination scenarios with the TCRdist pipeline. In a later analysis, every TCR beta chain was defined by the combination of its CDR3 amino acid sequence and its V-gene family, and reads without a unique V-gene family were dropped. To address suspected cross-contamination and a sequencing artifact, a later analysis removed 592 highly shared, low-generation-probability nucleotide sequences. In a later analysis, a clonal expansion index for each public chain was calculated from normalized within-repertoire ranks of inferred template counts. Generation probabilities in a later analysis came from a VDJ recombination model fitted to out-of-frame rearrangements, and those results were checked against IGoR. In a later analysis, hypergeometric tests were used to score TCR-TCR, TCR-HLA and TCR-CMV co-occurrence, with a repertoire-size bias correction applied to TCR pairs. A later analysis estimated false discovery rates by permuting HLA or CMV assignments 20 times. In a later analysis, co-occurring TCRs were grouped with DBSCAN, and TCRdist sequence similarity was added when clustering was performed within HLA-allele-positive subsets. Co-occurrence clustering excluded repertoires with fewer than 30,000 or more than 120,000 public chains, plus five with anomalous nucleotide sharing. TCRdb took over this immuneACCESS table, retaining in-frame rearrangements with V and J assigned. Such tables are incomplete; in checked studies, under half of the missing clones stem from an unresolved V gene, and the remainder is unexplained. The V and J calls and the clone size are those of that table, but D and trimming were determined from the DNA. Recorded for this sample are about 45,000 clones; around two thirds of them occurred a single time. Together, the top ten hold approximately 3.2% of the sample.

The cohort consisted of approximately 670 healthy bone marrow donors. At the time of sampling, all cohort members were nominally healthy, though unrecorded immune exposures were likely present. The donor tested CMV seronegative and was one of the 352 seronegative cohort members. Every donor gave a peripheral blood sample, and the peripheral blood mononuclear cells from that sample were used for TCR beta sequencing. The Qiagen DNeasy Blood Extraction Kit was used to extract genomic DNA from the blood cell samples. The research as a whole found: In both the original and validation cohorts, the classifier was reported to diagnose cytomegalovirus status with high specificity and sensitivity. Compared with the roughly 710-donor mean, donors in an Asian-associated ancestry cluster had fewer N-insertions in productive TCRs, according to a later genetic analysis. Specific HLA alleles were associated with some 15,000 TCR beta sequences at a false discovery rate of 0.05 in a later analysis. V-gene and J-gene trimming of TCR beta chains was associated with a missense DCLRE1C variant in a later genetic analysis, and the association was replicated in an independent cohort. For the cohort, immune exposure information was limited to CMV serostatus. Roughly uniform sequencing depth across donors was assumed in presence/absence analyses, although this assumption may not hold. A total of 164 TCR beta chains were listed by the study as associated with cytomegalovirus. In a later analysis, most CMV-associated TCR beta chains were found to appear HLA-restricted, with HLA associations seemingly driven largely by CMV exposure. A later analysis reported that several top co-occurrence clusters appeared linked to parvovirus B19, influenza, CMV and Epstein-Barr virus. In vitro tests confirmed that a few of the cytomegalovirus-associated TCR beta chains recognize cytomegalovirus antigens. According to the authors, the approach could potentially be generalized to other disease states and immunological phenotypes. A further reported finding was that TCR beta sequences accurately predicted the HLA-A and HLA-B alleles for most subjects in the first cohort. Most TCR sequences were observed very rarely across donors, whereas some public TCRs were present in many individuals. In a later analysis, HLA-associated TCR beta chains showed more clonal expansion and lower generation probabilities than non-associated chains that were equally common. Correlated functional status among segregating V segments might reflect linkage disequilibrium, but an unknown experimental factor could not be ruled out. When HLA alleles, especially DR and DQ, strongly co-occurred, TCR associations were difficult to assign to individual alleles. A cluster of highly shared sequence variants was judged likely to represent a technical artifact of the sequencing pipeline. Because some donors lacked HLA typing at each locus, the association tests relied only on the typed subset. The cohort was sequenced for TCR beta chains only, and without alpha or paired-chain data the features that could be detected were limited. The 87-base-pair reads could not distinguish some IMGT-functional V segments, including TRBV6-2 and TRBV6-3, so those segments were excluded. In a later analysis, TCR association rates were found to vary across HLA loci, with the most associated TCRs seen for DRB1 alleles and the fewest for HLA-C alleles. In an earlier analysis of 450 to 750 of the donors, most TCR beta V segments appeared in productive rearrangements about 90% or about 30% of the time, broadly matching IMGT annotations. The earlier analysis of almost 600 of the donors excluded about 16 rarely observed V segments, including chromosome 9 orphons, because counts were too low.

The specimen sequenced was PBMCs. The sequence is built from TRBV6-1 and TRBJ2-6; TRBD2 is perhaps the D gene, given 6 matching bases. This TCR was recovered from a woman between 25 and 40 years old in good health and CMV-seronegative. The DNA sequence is TGTGCCAGCAGTGAAGCGCTCCTGCGGGACGGGGCCAACGTCCTGACTTTC. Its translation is CASSEALLRDGANVLTF.